This is a list of T cell receptor beta chains from one sample in a study of T cell changes during pregnancy in multiple sclerosis. Sequenced by immunoSEQ multiplex PCR; TCRdb stores in-frame clones only, minus some. The sample contains about 98,000 clones, 92% of which appear only once. This material consisted of peripheral blood, taken after pregnancy. The source of these receptors is a female donor in good health, enrolled as a control in a pregnancy study. The CDR3 runs from the conserved cysteine through the conserved F or W. D genes are given only for firm matches. Clone size, where shown, is once, few, many, or a class for clones that have expanded.

DNA | CDR3 | size | length | J | V | D
TGTGCCAGCAGTTTCGGGACTTCAACCTACGAGCAGTACTTC | CASSFGTSTYEQYF | NA | 14 | TRBJ2-7 | TRBV28 | NA
TGTGCCAGCAGTTTCGGACAGGGGGGGAATGAAAAACTGTTTTTT | CASSFGQGGNEKLFF | NA | 15 | TRBJ1-4 | TRBV28 | TRBD1
TGTGCCAGCACCTACACAGATACGCAGTATTTT | CASTYTDTQYF | NA | 11 | TRBJ2-3 | TRBV11-2 | NA
TGTGCCAGCAACTTAGCGGGGGACTTCTCCTACGAGCAGTACTTC | CASNLAGDFSYEQYF | NA | 15 | TRBJ2-7 | TRBV28 | TRBD2
TGTGCCAGCAGCTCAGCGGGAGGGCCTTACGAGCAGTACTTC | CASSSAGGPYEQYF | NA | 14 | TRBJ2-7 | TRBV11-2 | TRBD2
TGTGCCAGTAGGGGACAGGACTATGGCTACACCTTC | CASRGQDYGYTF | few | 12 | TRBJ1-2 | TRBV19 | TRBD1
TGTGCCAGCAGTTCGATGACTCTTGTCGGTGAAAAACTGTTTTTT | CASSSMTLVGEKLFF | NA | 15 | TRBJ1-4 | TRBV28 | NA
TGTGCCAGCCGGGAGAGAAATGAAAAACTGTTTTTT | CASRERNEKLFF | NA | 12 | TRBJ1-4 | TRBV6-1 | NA
TGTGCCAGTAAGGAGACAGGGGCCGACCAAGAGACCCAGTACTTC | CASKETGADQETQYF | NA | 15 | TRBJ2-5 | TRBV6-6 | TRBD1
TGCGCCAGCAGCCCTTCAGGTGGATGGGGCTACACCTTC | CASSPSGGWGYTF | NA | 13 | TRBJ1-2 | TRBV5-1 | NA
TGTGCCAGCAGCCCCCTTAGCGGGTACCTCCAAGAGACCCAGTACTTC | CASSPLSGYLQETQYF | once | 16 | TRBJ2-5 | TRBV7-8 | TRBD2
TGTGCCAGTAGTATGGCAGGGAACACCGGGGAGCTGTTTTTT | CASSMAGNTGELFF | few | 14 | TRBJ2-2 | TRBV19 | NA
TGTGCCAGCAGAAAAGCGGGAGCCAACCGGGAGACCCAGTACTTC | CASRKAGANRETQYF | few | 15 | TRBJ2-5 | TRBV6-5 | TRBD2
TGTGCCAGCAGCCCTCGCGGTGAGCAGTTCTTC | CASSPRGEQFF | NA | 11 | TRBJ2-1 | TRBV28 | NA
TGTGCCAGCAATTGGGGAGGGGACGGCTATGGCTATACCTTC | CASNWGGDGYGYTF | NA | 14 | TRBJ1-2 | TRBV6-1 | NA
TGCAGCGACCTCGACAGGGCTGGCTACACCTTC | CSDLDRAGYTF | NA | 11 | TRBJ1-2 | TRBV29-1 | TRBD1
TGTGCCAGCAGCCCCCGACCGGACAGGGGAATATGGAATGAGCAGTTCTTC | CASSPRPDRGIWNEQFF | NA | 17 | TRBJ2-1 | TRBV7-9 | TRBD1
TGTGCCAGCAGTGAACTGACCGGGGAAGGAAGCTACACCTTC | CASSELTGEGSYTF | NA | 14 | TRBJ1-2 | TRBV6-1 | NA
TGTGCCAGTAGTATAGGACAGGGTCACACCTTC | CASSIGQGHTF | NA | 11 | TRBJ1-2 | TRBV19 | TRBD1
TGTGCCAGCAGCATGGGAGGGATGTCATATGGCTACACCTTC | CASSMGGMSYGYTF | NA | 14 | TRBJ1-2 | TRBV7-2 | NA
TGTGCCAGCTCACCAACCGGGTTTGAAGCTTTCTTT | CASSPTGFEAFF | NA | 12 | TRBJ1-1 | TRBV18 | NA
TGTGCCAGCAGCTTTCTAGCGACGGATACGCAGTATTTT | CASSFLATDTQYF | NA | 13 | TRBJ2-3 | TRBV5-4 | NA
TGTGCCAGCAGCTTGACCGGGAGCGACTACGAGCAGTACTTC | CASSLTGSDYEQYF | NA | 14 | TRBJ2-7 | TRBV7-6 | NA
TGTGCCGCCAGGGACAGTACCTACGAGCAGTACTTC | CAARDSTYEQYF | NA | 12 | TRBJ2-7 | TRBV5-3 | TRBD1
TGTGCCAGCACTGCCACGGGAGGGAGGTCCTACGAGCAGTACTTC | CASTATGGRSYEQYF | NA | 15 | TRBJ2-7 | TRBV7-8 | TRBD2
TGCGCCAGCACCCTTGCCAGCGGAGCCTACGAGCAGTACTTC | CASTLASGAYEQYF | NA | 14 | TRBJ2-7 | TRBV5-1 | NA